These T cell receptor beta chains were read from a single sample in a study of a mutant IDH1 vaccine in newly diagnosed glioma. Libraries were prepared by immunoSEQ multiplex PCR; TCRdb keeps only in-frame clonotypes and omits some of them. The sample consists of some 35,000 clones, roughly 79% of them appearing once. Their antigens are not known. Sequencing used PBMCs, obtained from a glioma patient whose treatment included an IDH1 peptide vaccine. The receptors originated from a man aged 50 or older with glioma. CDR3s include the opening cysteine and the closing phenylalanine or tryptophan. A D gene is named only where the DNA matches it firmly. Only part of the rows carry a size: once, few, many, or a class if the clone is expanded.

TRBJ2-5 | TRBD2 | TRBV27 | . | TGTGCCAGCAGTGTTAGCGGGAGTCAAGAGACCCAGTACTTC | CASSVSGSQETQYF
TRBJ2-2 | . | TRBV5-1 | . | TGCGCCAGCAGCACGTGGGCGGCCACCGGGGAGCTGTTTTTT | CASSTWAATGELFF
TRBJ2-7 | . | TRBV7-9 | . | TGTGCCAGCAGCTTTGGACCGAGCCCCTACGAGCAGTACTTC | CASSFGPSPYEQYF
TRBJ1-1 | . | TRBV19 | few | TGTGCCAGTAAGGGGTTTGGATCCTCCATGGAAGCTTTCTTT | CASKGFGSSMEAFF
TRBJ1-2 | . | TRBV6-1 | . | TGTGCCAGCAGGGACAGACCACCCAGCTATGGCTACACCTTC | CASRDRPPSYGYTF
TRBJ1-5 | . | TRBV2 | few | TGTGCCAGCGGTCTAGGAAATCAGCCCCAGCATTTT | CASGLGNQPQHF
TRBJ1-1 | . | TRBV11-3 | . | TGTGCCAGCAGCTTAGGCCGGGACTTAAACACTGAAGCTTTCTTT | CASSLGRDLNTEAFF
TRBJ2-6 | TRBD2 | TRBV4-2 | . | TGTGCCAGCAGCCAACGGGGGGGCGGGGCTGGGGCCAACGTCCTGACTTTC | CASSQRGGGAGANVLTF
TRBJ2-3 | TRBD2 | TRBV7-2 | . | TGTGCCAGCAGCCCGACGACTAGCCTCTCCACGGTGGCGCAGTATTTT | CASSPTTSLSTVAQYF
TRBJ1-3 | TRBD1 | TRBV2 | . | TGTGCCAGCAGTGGGGACAGTGGAAACACCATATATTTT | CASSGDSGNTIYF
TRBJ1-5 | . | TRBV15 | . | TGTGCCACCACGCGGGGGGAGGGTCAGCCCCAGCATTTT | CATTRGEGQPQHF
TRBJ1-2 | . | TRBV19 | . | TGTGCCAGTAGTATAGGGATGAGGGGAGCTAACTATGGCTACACCTTC | CASSIGMRGANYGYTF
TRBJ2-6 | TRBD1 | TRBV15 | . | TGTGCCACCAGCAGAGCGACAGGGACAGTCGCTGGGGCCAACGTCCTGACTTTC | CATSRATGTVAGANVLTF
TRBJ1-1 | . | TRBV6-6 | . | TGTGCCAGCAGTTATTTTGAGGGCACTGAAGCTTTCTTT | CASSYFEGTEAFF
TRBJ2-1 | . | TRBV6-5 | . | TGTGCCAGCAAAGGGGGCCGGGGGAATGAGCAGTTCTTC | CASKGGRGNEQFF
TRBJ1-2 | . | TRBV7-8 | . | TGTGCCAGCAGCCCCGGACAGATCTATGGCTACACCTTC | CASSPGQIYGYTF
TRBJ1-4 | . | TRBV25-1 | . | TGTGCCAGCAGTGTTATATCTCGGGGTAATGAAAAACTGTTTTTT | CASSVISRGNEKLFF
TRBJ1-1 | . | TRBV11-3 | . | TGTGCCAGCAGCTTCGGGGGGTACACTGAAGCTTTCTTT | CASSFGGYTEAFF
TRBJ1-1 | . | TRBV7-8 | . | TGTGCCAGCAGCTTAGAGGGCTATGGCACTGAAGCTTTCTTT | CASSLEGYGTEAFF
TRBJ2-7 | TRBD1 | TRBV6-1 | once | TGTGCCAGCAGTGGGGTTTCAGGGGGCGATTTCTACGAGCAGTACTTC | CASSGVSGGDFYEQYF
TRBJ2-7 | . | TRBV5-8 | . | TGTGCCAGCAGCTTAGGCGCAGGGGTAAGCGAGCAGTACTTC | CASSLGAGVSEQYF
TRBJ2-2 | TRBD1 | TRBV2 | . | TGTGCCAGCGCAAGGGTAGGGACAGGGATTATGTCCGGGGAGCTGTTTTTT | CASARVGTGIMSGELFF
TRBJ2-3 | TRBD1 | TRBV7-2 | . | TGTGCCAGCACCTCTGGGACAGGGGGCACAGATACGCAGTATTTT | CASTSGTGGTDTQYF
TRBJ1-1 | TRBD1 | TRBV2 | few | TGTGCCAGCAGTTTAAACAGGGGAGGGACTGAAGCTTTCTTT | CASSLNRGGTEAFF
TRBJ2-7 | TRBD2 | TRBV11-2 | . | TGTGCCAGCAGCTTAGATCCCCCTAGCGGGGGGACATCCTACGAGCAGTACTTC | CASSLDPPSGGTSYEQYF
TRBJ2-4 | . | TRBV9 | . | TGTGCCAGCAGCGTTGATGGATCCAAAAACATTCAGTACTTC | CASSVDGSKNIQYF
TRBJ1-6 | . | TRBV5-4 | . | TGTGCCAGCAGAAGGGACACCCCTTCACCCCTCCACTTT | CASRRDTPSPLHF
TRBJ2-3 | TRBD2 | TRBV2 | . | TGTGCCAGCAGTGAAGCGCGCGGGGGGGGCACAGATACGCAGTATTTT | CASSEARGGGTDTQYF
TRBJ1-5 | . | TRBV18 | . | TGTGCCAGCTCATCAGCAGAGAATCAGCCCCAGCATTTT | CASSSAENQPQHF
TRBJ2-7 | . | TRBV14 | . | TGTGCCAGCAGCCAAAAAAGCGCCGGGGCTTCCTACGAGCAGTACTTC | CASSQKSAGASYEQYF
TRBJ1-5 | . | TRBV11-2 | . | TGTGCCAGCAGCCCCGGGAGCTTTAATCAGCCCCAGCATTTT | CASSPGSFNQPQHF
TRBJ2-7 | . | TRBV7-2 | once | TGTGCCAGCAGCTTAGCCGGAAGGGACCCCACCAGCGAGCAGTACTTC | CASSLAGRDPTSEQYF
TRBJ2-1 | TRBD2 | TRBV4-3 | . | TGCGCCAGCAGCCAAGATTCCAGCGGGGGGTACAATGAGCAGTTCTTC | CASSQDSSGGYNEQFF
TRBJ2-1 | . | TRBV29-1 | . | TGCAGCGCACGAGACTTAGAGCAGTTCTTC | CSARDLEQFF
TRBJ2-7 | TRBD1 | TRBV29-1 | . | TGCAGCGTGGGACAGGGGGGTGCCTACGAGCAGTACTTC | CSVGQGGAYEQYF
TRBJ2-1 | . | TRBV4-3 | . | TGCGCCAGCAGCCAAGATCTCGGTAGAGGGTTTAAGTTCTTC | CASSQDLGRGFKFF
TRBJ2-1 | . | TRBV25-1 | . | TGTGCCAGCACCCCTACTTCCAATGAGCAGTTCTTC | CASTPTSNEQFF
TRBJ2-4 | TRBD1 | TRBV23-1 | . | TGCGCCAGCAGTCGTAGGGACAGGTGGAAACCCAAAAACATTCAGTACTTC | CASSRRDRWKPKNIQYF